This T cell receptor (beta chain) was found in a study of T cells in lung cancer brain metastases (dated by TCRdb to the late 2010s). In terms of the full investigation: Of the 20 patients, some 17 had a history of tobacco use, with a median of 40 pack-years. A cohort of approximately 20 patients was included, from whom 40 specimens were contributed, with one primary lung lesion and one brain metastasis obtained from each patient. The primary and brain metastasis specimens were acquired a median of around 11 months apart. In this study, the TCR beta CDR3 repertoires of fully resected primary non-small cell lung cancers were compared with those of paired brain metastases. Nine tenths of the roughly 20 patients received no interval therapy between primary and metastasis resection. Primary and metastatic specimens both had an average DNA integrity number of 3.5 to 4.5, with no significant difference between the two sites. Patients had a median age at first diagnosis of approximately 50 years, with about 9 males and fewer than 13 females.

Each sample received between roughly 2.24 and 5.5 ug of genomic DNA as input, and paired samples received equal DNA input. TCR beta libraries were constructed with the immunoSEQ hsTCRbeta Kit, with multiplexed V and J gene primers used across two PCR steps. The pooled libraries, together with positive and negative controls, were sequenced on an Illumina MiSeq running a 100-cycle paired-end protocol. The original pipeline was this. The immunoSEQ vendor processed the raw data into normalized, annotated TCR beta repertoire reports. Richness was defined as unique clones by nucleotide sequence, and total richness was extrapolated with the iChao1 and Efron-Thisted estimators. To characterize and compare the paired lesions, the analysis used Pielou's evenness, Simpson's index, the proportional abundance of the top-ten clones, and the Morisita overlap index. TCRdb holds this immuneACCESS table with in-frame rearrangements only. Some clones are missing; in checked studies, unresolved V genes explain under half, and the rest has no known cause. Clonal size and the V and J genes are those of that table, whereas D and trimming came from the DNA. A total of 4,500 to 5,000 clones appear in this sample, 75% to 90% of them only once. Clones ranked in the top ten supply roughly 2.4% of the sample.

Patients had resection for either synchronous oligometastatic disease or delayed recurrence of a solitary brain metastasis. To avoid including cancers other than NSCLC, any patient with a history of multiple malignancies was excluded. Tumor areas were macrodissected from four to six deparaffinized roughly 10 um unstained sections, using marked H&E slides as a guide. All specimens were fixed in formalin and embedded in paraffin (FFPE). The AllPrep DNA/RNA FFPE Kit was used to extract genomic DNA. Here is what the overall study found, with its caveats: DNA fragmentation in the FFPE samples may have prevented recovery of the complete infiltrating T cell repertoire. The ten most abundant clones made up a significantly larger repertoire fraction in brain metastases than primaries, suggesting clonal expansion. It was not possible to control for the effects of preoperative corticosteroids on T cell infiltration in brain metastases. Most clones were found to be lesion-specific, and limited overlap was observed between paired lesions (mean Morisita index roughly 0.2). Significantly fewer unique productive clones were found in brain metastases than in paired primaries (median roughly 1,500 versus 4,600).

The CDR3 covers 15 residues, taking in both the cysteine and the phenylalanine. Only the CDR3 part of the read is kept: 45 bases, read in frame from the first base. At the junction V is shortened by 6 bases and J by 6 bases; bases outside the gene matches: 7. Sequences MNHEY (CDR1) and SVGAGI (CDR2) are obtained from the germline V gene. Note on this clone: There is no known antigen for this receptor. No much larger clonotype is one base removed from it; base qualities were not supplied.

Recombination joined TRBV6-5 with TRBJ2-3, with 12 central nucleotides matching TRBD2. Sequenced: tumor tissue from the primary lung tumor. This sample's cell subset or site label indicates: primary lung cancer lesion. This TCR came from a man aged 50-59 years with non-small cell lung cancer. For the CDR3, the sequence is CASSPRLAGGDTQYF. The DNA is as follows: TGTGCCAGCAGCCCCAGGCTAGCGGGGGGGGATACGCAGTATTTT.